What follows are 27 T cell receptor beta chains derived from one specimen sequenced in a study of monozygotic twins with inflammatory bowel disease. TCRdb processed the 5' RACE reads again and assigns one entry to each CDR3 protein, with no DNA. The repertoire table contains about 210,000 distinct CDR3 sequences. Input material: blood. The receptor source for this set is a human donor with ulcerative colitis or Crohn's disease, or a healthy co-twin of an affected twin (not recorded which).

This sequence joins TRBV5-1 and TRBJ2-1; TCRdb picks TRBD1, but there is no DNA to check that call. The germline gives CDR1 SGHRS, CDR2 YFSETQ. This CDR3 is built from 15 residues. The CDR3 region is CASSATGGSYNEQFF.

V and J are TRBV20-1 and TRBJ1-2. The CDR3 length is 12 residues. Per the germline V gene, CDR1 is DFQATT and CDR2 is SNEGSKA (reference sequence). The CDR3 sequence: CSALRAEGFYTF.

The chain joins TRBV5-6 to TRBJ1-2; the D call of TRBD1 rests on TCRdb alone, since no DNA is present to check it. The CDR3 extends over 14 amino acids. CDR1 and CDR2 from the germline V gene are SGHDT and YYEEEE. The CDR3 sequence is CASSFQGRAGGYTF.

The chain has TRBV27 and TRBJ1-6; TCRdb lists TRBD1, though no DNA is available to test this call. The germline V gene encodes CDR1 MNHEY and CDR2 SMNVEV (reference sequence). The CDR3 is made up of 16 amino acids. The CDR3 loop is CASSPTGGYVYSPLHF.

This chain joins TRBV10-3 and TRBJ1-1; TCRdb proposes TRBD1, but this gene call is untestable without DNA. In germline, CDR1 is ENHRY, CDR2 SYGVKD. The CDR3 is 15 amino acids. The CDR3 reads CAISASGQGSTEAFF.

The chain has TRBV19 and TRBJ1-5; TCRdb's D gene call, TRBD1, goes unchecked for lack of DNA. This CDR3 spans 12 amino acids. Germline CDR1 reads LNHDA; CDR2 reads SQIVND (reference sequence). The CDR3 sequence: CASSMGRSPQHF.

The V and J genes are TRBV5-1 and TRBJ2-7; TCRdb reports TRBD1, a call that lacks DNA to check it against. Germline CDR1 is SGHRS and CDR2 is YFSETQ. The CDR3 length is 13 residues. The CDR3 loop is CASSPGTPGEQYF.

This chain connects TRBV20-1 to TRBJ2-3; absent DNA, TCRdb's TRBD1 call cannot be checked. The CDR3 has 14 amino acids. Germline CDR1 DFQATT, CDR2 SNEGSKA (reference sequence). This CDR3 reads CSARGQGASDTQYF.

This chain joins TRBV5-6 and TRBJ1-2; TCRdb gives TRBD1 as the D gene, but with no DNA this cannot be confirmed. CDR3 length: 13 amino acids. Germline assignment: CDR1 SGHDT and CDR2 YYEEEE. CDR3: CASSPTTGGGYTF.

The chain uses TRBV5-1 and TRBJ1-1; the D gene TCRdb calls, TRBD1, cannot be checked with no DNA. Germline-derived CDR1 and CDR2 are SGHRS and YFSETQ. The CDR3 has 14 residues. The CDR3 spells CASRPGQANTEAFF.

J is TRBJ2-3 and V is TRBV5-4; TCRdb selects TRBD1, and the lack of DNA leaves this call unchecked. Germline V gene lookup returns CDR1 SGHNT and CDR2 YYREEE (reference sequence). The CDR3 covers 13 residues. CDR3: CATEGVDADTQYF.

The CDR3 spells CASSPRAFDNSPLHF. The V gene is TRBV5-1, the J gene TRBJ1-6; checking the TCRdb D call of TRBD1 is not possible without DNA. The CDR3 has 15 residues. CDR1 is SGHRS and CDR2 is YFSETQ in the germline V gene. Complete variable domain (other parts from reference TRBV5-1 and TRBJ1-6): KAGVTQTPRYLIKTRGQQVTLSCSPISGHRSVSWYQQTPGQGLQFLFEYFSETQRNKGNFPGRFSGRQFSNSRSEMNVSTLELGDSALYLCASSPRAFDNSPLHFGNGTRLTVT.

The V and J genes are TRBV7-3 and TRBJ1-5. CDR3 length equals 11 residues. The germline V gene encodes CDR1 SGHTA and CDR2 FQGTGA. This chain's CDR3 is CASSFEQPQHF.

The chain employs TRBV5-1 and TRBJ2-1. This CDR3 contains 11 residues. The germline CDR1 and CDR2 sequences are SGHRS and YFSETQ. This chain's CDR3 is CASSSANEQFF.

The V and J genes are TRBV5-1 and TRBJ1-2; TCRdb's D call, TRBD1, is unchecked because there is no DNA. There are 15 residues in the CDR3. In germline, CDR1 is SGHRS, CDR2 YFSETQ. CDR3: CASSLGDTSNYGYTF.

This CDR3 is CATSDYSGGQTDTQYF. The rearrangement joins TRBV24-1 to TRBJ2-3; there is no DNA to check the TCRdb D call of TRBD1. This CDR3 has 16 amino acids. Germline CDR1 and CDR2: KGHDR and SFDVKD.

V is TRBV7-2 and J is TRBJ1-1; without DNA, the TCRdb call of TRBD1 cannot be checked. The CDR3 is made up of 14 amino acids. Per germline, CDR1 SGHTA and CDR2 FQGNSA. The CDR3 sequence is CASSPLGTGTEALF.

The chain couples TRBV15 to TRBJ2-5; TCRdb proposes TRBD1, but this gene call is untestable without DNA. The CDR3 runs to 15 residues. The germline CDR1 and CDR2 sequences are LNHNV and YYDKDF (reference sequence). Here the CDR3 reads CATSRTTGTQWAQYF. Complete variable domain (other parts from reference TRBV15 and TRBJ2-5): DAMVIQNPRYQVTQFGKPVTLSCSQTLNHNVMYWYQQKSSQAPKLLFHYYDKDFNNEADTPDNFQSRRPNTSFCFLDIRSPGLGDTAMYLCATSRTTGTQWAQYFGPGTRLLVL.

This sequence joins TRBV7-8 and TRBJ1-1. Germline V gives CDR1 SGHVS, CDR2 FQNEAQ. The CDR3 consists of 16 residues. CDR3 loop: CASSLDRRFMNTEAFF.

The V call is TRBV5-1, the J call TRBJ2-2; TCRdb reports TRBD1, a call that lacks DNA to check it against. Germline CDR1 is SGHRS and CDR2 is YFSETQ. The length of the CDR3 is 15 residues. The CDR3 here is CASSRGLPNTGELFF. Using reference TRBV5-1 and TRBJ2-2 for the parts outside the CDR3, the full variable domain is KAGVTQTPRYLIKTRGQQVTLSCSPISGHRSVSWYQQTPGQGLQFLFEYFSETQRNKGNFPGRFSGRQFSNSRSEMNVSTLELGDSALYLCASSRGLPNTGELFFGEGSRLTVL.

The rearrangement uses TRBV7-3 and TRBJ2-5. Germline values: CDR1 SGHTA, CDR2 FQGTGA. The CDR3 totals 13 residues. CDR3 region: CASSLMAEETQYF.

The genes are TRBV7-9 and TRBJ1-3; TCRdb's D gene call, TRBD1, goes unchecked for lack of DNA. CDR3 length: 17 amino acids. Germline V gives CDR1 SEHNR, CDR2 FQNEAQ (reference sequence). The CDR3 loop reads CASSQPTVLISGNTIYF.

V gene TRBV7-9 combines with J gene TRBJ1-1; the D gene TCRdb calls, TRBD1, cannot be checked with no DNA. The CDR3 runs 12 residues. Germline V gene sequence: CDR1 SEHNR, CDR2 FQNEAQ (reference sequence). CDR3 sequence reads: CASSLGGEVAFF.

CDR3: CASSRDNSPLHF. The chain is built from TRBV7-9 and TRBJ1-6. Germline CDR1 is SEHNR and CDR2 is FQNEAQ (reference sequence). The length of the CDR3 is 12 residues.

V is TRBV11-2 and J is TRBJ2-4; TCRdb selects TRBD1, and the lack of DNA leaves this call unchecked. The CDR3 length is 14 residues. Germline V lookup: CDR1 SGHAT, CDR2 FQNNGV. The CDR3 sequence is CASSLAQGADIQYF.

This chain connects TRBV24-1 to TRBJ2-5; without DNA, the TCRdb call of TRBD1 cannot be checked. CDR1 and CDR2 from the germline V gene are KGHDR and SFDVKD. This CDR3 is built from 16 residues. The CDR3 loop is CATSDTGQGARETQYF.

The chain employs TRBV3-1 and TRBJ2-1. Per the germline V gene, CDR1 is LGHDT and CDR2 is YNNKEL (reference sequence). This CDR3 is built from 11 residues. The CDR3 here is CASSLHNEQFF.